These 9 T cell receptor beta chains came from one sample sequenced in a study of T cell repertoires in cytomegalovirus infection. One entry per CDR3 protein, called by TCRdb with MiXCR from the reads. The data show about 680,000 distinct CDR3 sequences, about 24% seen once. The sequenced sample consisted of CD8+ T cells from PBMCs. The source is a human donor in good health (CMV status not recorded). Some clones in this sample may be carry-over from other donors' samples.

The chain is built from TRBV3-1 and TRBJ1-1, with 10 bases that match TRBD1. Per germline, CDR1 LGHDT and CDR2 YNNKEL (reference sequence). The CDR3 is 17 amino acids. With 4 bases clipped from V and 3 bases from J, the junction kept 11 bases outside the gene matches. CDR3 bases: TGTGCCAGCAGCCTCGCGATCGGGACAGGGGTTTACACTGAAGCTTTCTTT. This encodes CASSLAIGTGVYTEAFF.

This clonotype was seen at least ten times. J is TRBJ2-5 and V is TRBV7-4, with D unresolved. V lost 2 bases to trimming and J lost 4 bases, with 11 bases between them. This CDR3 contains 14 residues. Germline assignment: CDR1 SGHVT and CDR2 SQSDAQ. The CDR3 spells CASSLTPPGETQYF. The DNA for the CDR3 is TGTGCCAGCAGCTTAACGCCACCGGGAGAGACCCAGTACTTC. The whole variable domain, remainder taken from reference TRBV7-4 and TRBJ2-5, is GAGVSQSPRYKVAKRGRDVALRCDSISGHVTLYWYRQTLGQGSEVLTYSQSDAQRDKSGRPSGRFSAERPERSVSTLKIQRTEQGDSAVYLCASSLTPPGETQYFGPGTRLLVL.

This clonotype showed up many times. The chain links TRBV7-8 to TRBJ2-5; D is ambiguous. The CDR3 is 12 residues long. Germline V gene lookup returns CDR1 SGHVS and CDR2 FQNEAQ. The germline V and J ends were trimmed by 6 bases and 5 bases, with 10 bases remaining between them. Here the CDR3 reads CASSPPDETQYF. The CDR3 DNA sequence: TGTGCCAGCAGTCCCCCAGACGAGACCCAGTACTTC.

The genes are TRBV6-1 and TRBJ1-1, with 11 positions matching TRBD1. V dropped 7 bases and J dropped 4; count of bases not matched to a gene: 5. Germline CDR1 and CDR2: MNHNS and SASEGT. There are 14 residues in the CDR3. The CDR3 nucleotides are TGTGCCAGCACCTGGACAGGGGGCATCACTGAAGCTTTCTTT. It specifies CASTWTGGITEAFF.

This clonotype occurred many times. This chain joins TRBV10-3 and TRBJ2-5; 7 nucleotides match TRBD1. After removal of 4 bases from V and 1 base from J, the junction contained 0 bases not matched to a gene. Germline CDR1 ENHRY, CDR2 SYGVKD. CDR3 length equals 13 residues. CDR3 nucleotides: TGTGCCATCAGTGGGGACAGCCAAGAGACCCAGTACTTC. Its translation is CAISGDSQETQYF.

This clonotype was picked up a small number of times. V is TRBV7-9 and J is TRBJ2-5; 10 bases fit TRBD2. This CDR3 has 15 residues. From germline, CDR1 is SEHNR and CDR2 FQNEAQ (reference sequence). With V trimmed by 6 bases and J by 1 base, 5 bases remained unmatched. In DNA form, the CDR3 reads TGTGCCAGCAGAGGGACTAGCGAGAGCCAAGAGACCCAGTACTTC. Its protein is CASRGTSESQETQYF.

In its sample, this clonotype was seen a few times. The rearrangement joins TRBV7-8 to TRBJ2-2; D call uncertain. V dropped 2 bases and J dropped 5 bases, with 21 bases sitting between them. There are 18 residues in the CDR3. Germline V gene sequence: CDR1 SGHVS, CDR2 FQNEAQ. CDR3 in DNA: TGTGCCAGCAGCTTATTAAGACAAGGCCCCATGAGTACCGGGGAGCTGTTTTTT. It specifies CASSLLRQGPMSTGELFF.

As for this clonotype: This sequence may be a read error, since a much larger clone differs from it by one base. V usage is TRBV7-2 and J usage is TRBJ1-5; the D is unclear. CDR1 and CDR2 from the germline V gene are SGHTA and FQGNSA. This CDR3 contains 15 residues. Trimming left V 7 bases short and J 0 bases short, with 13 bases between. The CDR3 nucleotides are TGTGCCAGCAACTCTTGGGGATATAGCAATCAGCCCCAGCATTTT. Its protein product is CASNSWGYSNQPQHF. Together with reference TRBV7-2 and TRBJ1-5, the CDR3 gives the full variable domain: GAGVSQSPSNKVTEKGKDVELRCDPISGHTALYWYRQSLGQGLEFLIYFQGNSAPDKSGLPSDRFSAERTGGSVSTLTIQRTQQEDSAVYLCASNSWGYSNQPQHFGDGTRLSIL.

This clonotype was detected many times. The chain recombines TRBV7-8 with TRBJ2-1, with D perhaps matching TRBD1 (7 bases). Germline V lookup: CDR1 SGHVS, CDR2 FQNEAQ. V was pared by 4 bases and J by 9 bases, with 19 bases between. The CDR3 runs to 15 residues. CDR3: CASSSLEGAAGEQFF. Written as DNA, the CDR3 is TGTGCCAGCAGCTCACTGGAGGGGGCGGCGGGTGAGCAGTTCTTC.